What follows is one T cell receptor beta chain and its context. Its antigen specificity is not known. The sample holds no much larger clone one base away, and base qualities are not on file. This entry comes from a study of T cell changes during pregnancy in multiple sclerosis (dated by TCRdb to between 2018 and 2021). For context, the study as a whole: In women with multiple sclerosis, the researchers looked at how the T cell repertoire shifted as pregnancy progressed.

The library relied on the immunoSEQ multiplex PCR assay. TCRdb stores this immuneACCESS table with in-frame sequences only. Part of the clones is absent; in the studies checked, under half of the shortfall reflects unresolved V genes, and no reason is known for the rest. Recorded for this sample are 70,000 to 95,000 clones; almost 95% of them occurred a single time. 2% to 2.5% of the sample goes to the ten largest clones. Inclusive of the bounding cysteine and phenylalanine, the CDR3 is 19 residues long. The read is trimmed to its CDR3 DNA, 57 bases read in frame from base 1. V is shortened by 3 bases, J by 1 base, and the region joining them spans 21 bases. As encoded in the germline V gene, CDR1 is SGHVS while CDR2 is FQNEAQ.

The TCR originated in a female donor with multiple sclerosis, enrolled in a pregnancy study. Here the chain combines TRBV7-8 and TRBJ1-4; no D gene is confidently identified. Material: peripheral blood, obtained in the third trimester of pregnancy. The base sequence is TGTGCCAGCAGCTTTTTACGGTCTGCGGTTTTGCTAACTAATGAAAAACTGTTTTTT. Translated, this gives CASSFLRSAVLLTNEKLFF.